The T cell receptor beta chain described here comes from a study of shared clonotypes between healthy human individuals. The overall study: The study drew on two women and a few men aged 18 to 49 as donors.

Every contributor of samples was a Caucasian grown-up residing in Nashville, Tennessee. Method: immunoSEQ multiplex PCR; TCRdb's copy keeps in-frame clones and lacks some. Among under 600,000 clones listed, roughly four fifths were seen once. With 3 bases removed from V and 6 bases from J, the gap between germline ends came to 14 bases. The CDR3 has 14 amino acids. From germline, CDR1 is LNHDA and CDR2 SQIVND (reference sequence). The receptor was derived from a woman in her thirties or forties in good health. Some clones in this sample may be carry-over from other donors' samples. The gene calls are TRBV19 and TRBJ1-1; D unclear. The specimen was PBMCs. CDR3 nucleotides: TGTGCCAGTAGTATGGTTGTGGGCAACGCTGAAGCTTTCTTT. It specifies CASSMVVGNAEAFF.